This T cell receptor beta chain was sequenced for a study of read filtering for tumor transcriptome and immune sequencing. Study information: Roughly 8 patients were R-ISS I, some 15 were R-ISS II, over 5 were R-ISS III. DNase treatment preceded whole-transcriptome library preparation. Notes on the study in general: Around 80% of IR-seq clonotypes had a single read, yet these held 3.5% to 4.5% of reads.

Sampling of bone marrow took place during active disease in every patient. V lost 11 bases to trimming and J lost 8 bases; unmatched junction nucleotides: 9. Germline V gene sequence: CDR1 LNHDA, CDR2 SQIVND (reference sequence). This CDR3 has 14 amino acids. To note about this clonotype: Its target is not known.

The library was built from 400 to 500 ng RNA with molecular barcoded adaptors for alpha/delta and beta/gamma chains. TCRdb passed the reads through MiXCR, listing each CDR3 protein once. The data hold approximately 90,000 distinct CDR3 sequences, with approximately 13% observed a single time. The gene calls are TRBV19 and TRBJ2-1; 13 nucleotides agree with TRBD2. This TCR was sampled from a donor at least 40 years old with multiple myeloma. The sample consisted of a population of CD138-negative cells sorted from bone marrow. The CDR3 DNA reads TGTGCCGGTACCCGGACTAGCGGGAGCTATGAGCAGTTCTTC. This codes for CAGTRTSGSYEQFF.